A selection of T cell receptor beta chains follows, all from one sample in a study of blood T cells in healthy people across ages. TCRdb used MiXCR to reprocess the 5' RACE reads, holding one entry per CDR3 protein. The sample records 1.5 million to 2 million distinct CDR3 sequences, around half being singletons. Source material: blood. The receptors were sampled from a middle-aged woman in good health. The CDR3 runs from the conserved cysteine through the conserved F or W. D genes are given only for firm matches. Clone size is not always given. Where it is, it says once, few, many or a class for expanded clones.

>NA|TRBD2|TRBV7-2|TRBJ2-3
CASRSDSGGLYTQYF
TGTGCCAGCAGGTCCGATAGCGGGGGGCTTTATACGCAGTATTTT
>NA|TRBD1|TRBV15|TRBJ1-2
CATLEAGQGYGYTF
TGTGCCACTCTCGAAGCGGGACAGGGGTACGGCTACACCTTC
>NA|NA|TRBV4-3|TRBJ1-1
CASSQDPRITEAFF
TGCGCCAGCAGCCAAGACCCCAGGATAACTGAAGCTTTCTTT
>NA|TRBD1|TRBV20-1|TRBJ1-5
CSARVGQGPQPQHF
TGCAGTGCTAGAGTGGGACAGGGGCCTCAGCCCCAGCATTTT
>NA|NA|TRBV5-1|TRBJ2-7
CASLGIQPYEQYF
TGCGCCAGCTTGGGGATCCAGCCCTACGAGCAGTACTTC
>NA|NA|TRBV3-1|TRBJ2-1
CASSHQIHEQFF
TGTGCCAGCAGCCACCAAATCCATGAGCAGTTCTTC
>NA|TRBD1|TRBV29-1|TRBJ2-7
CSVLTGQGFHEQYF
TGCAGCGTCTTAACGGGACAGGGTTTCCACGAGCAGTACTTC
>NA|TRBD1|TRBV25-1|TRBJ2-7
CASSQGAVREQYF
TGTGCCAGCAGCCAGGGGGCTGTTCGGGAGCAGTACTTC
>few|TRBD1|TRBV6-1|TRBJ2-5
CASRGTGGQETQYF
TGTGCCAGCAGGGGGACAGGGGGACAAGAGACCCAGTACTTC
>NA|TRBD2|TRBV10-3|TRBJ2-1
CAISGLAGRDNEQFF
TGTGCCATCAGTGGACTAGCGGGGAGGGACAATGAGCAGTTCTTC
>NA|NA|TRBV20-1|TRBJ2-3
CSAPRHRGGGTDTQYF
TGCAGTGCTCCACGACATAGGGGGGGCGGCACAGATACGCAGTATTTT